The entry below describes one T cell receptor (beta chain). The target antigen is unknown. Some clones are missing from TCRdb's copy, which holds only in-frame ones; the method was immunoSEQ multiplex PCR. The data contain 120,000 or so clones, around 92% of them singletons. The sample originates from a study of T cell responses to AZD1222 COVID-19 vaccine. The overall study: Samples with a second dose at about 4 or about 12 weeks were pooled together.

Findings of the study overall: Close to half of spike-specific TCRs reportedly recognize unmutated variant regions. A mostly white British donor set with more females was recruited, and clonal diversity was possibly underestimated.

The CDR3 has 14 amino acids. The germline CDR1 and CDR2 sequences are SGHTA and FQGTGA. V shed 3 bases and J 6 bases; nucleotides not matched to a gene: 7. The chain combines TRBV7-3 with TRBJ2-7; 8 bases fit TRBD1. The sequence came from an adult in good health. This material consisted of peripheral blood, taken on day 0 of AZD1222 vaccination. DNA for the CDR3: TGTGCCAGCAGCTTGACAGGGGAGTCCGGCGAGCAGTACTTC. It specifies CASSLTGESGEQYF.